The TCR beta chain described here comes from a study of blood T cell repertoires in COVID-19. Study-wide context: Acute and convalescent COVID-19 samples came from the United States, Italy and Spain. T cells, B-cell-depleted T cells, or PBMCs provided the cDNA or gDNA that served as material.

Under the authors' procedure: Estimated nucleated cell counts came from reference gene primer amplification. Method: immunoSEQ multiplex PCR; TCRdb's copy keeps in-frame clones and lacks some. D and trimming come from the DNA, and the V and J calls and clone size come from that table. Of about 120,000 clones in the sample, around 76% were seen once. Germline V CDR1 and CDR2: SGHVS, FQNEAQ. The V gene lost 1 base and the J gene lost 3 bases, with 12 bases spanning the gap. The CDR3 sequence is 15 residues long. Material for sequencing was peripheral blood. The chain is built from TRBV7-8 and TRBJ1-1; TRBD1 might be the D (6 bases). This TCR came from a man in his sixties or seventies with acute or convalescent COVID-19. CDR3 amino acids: CASSLVGAVDTEAFF. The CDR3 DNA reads TGTGCCAGCAGCTTAGTGGGGGCGGTTGACACTGAAGCTTTCTTT.